This T cell receptor beta chain was sequenced for a study of radiation and T cells in renal cell carcinoma. The CDR3 runs 14 residues. V was cut by 4 bases and J by 1 base, with 10 bases left in between. Germline lookup yields CDR1 SGHTA and CDR2 FQGNSA. Sequencing used immunoSEQ multiplex PCR; TCRdb keeps in-frame clones, though not all of them. Found here are roughly 120,000 clones, around four fifths of them singletons; the top ten hold approximately 2%. This clone appeared a few times. Stated time point: blood 2 weeks post-SBRT. Treatment of the sample: 15 Gy SBRT to primary tumor, nephrectomy 4 weeks later.

The source of this sequence is a woman aged 60-75 years with renal cell carcinoma. This material consisted of blood, taken from a patient whose treatment included radiotherapy and nephrectomy. This sequence joins TRBV7-2 and TRBJ1-2; tentatively, D is TRBD1 (5 bases). The CDR3 bases are TGTGCCAGCAGCTCGCCTGGGGGTAACTATGGCTACACCTTC. Protein sequence: CASSSPGGNYGYTF.